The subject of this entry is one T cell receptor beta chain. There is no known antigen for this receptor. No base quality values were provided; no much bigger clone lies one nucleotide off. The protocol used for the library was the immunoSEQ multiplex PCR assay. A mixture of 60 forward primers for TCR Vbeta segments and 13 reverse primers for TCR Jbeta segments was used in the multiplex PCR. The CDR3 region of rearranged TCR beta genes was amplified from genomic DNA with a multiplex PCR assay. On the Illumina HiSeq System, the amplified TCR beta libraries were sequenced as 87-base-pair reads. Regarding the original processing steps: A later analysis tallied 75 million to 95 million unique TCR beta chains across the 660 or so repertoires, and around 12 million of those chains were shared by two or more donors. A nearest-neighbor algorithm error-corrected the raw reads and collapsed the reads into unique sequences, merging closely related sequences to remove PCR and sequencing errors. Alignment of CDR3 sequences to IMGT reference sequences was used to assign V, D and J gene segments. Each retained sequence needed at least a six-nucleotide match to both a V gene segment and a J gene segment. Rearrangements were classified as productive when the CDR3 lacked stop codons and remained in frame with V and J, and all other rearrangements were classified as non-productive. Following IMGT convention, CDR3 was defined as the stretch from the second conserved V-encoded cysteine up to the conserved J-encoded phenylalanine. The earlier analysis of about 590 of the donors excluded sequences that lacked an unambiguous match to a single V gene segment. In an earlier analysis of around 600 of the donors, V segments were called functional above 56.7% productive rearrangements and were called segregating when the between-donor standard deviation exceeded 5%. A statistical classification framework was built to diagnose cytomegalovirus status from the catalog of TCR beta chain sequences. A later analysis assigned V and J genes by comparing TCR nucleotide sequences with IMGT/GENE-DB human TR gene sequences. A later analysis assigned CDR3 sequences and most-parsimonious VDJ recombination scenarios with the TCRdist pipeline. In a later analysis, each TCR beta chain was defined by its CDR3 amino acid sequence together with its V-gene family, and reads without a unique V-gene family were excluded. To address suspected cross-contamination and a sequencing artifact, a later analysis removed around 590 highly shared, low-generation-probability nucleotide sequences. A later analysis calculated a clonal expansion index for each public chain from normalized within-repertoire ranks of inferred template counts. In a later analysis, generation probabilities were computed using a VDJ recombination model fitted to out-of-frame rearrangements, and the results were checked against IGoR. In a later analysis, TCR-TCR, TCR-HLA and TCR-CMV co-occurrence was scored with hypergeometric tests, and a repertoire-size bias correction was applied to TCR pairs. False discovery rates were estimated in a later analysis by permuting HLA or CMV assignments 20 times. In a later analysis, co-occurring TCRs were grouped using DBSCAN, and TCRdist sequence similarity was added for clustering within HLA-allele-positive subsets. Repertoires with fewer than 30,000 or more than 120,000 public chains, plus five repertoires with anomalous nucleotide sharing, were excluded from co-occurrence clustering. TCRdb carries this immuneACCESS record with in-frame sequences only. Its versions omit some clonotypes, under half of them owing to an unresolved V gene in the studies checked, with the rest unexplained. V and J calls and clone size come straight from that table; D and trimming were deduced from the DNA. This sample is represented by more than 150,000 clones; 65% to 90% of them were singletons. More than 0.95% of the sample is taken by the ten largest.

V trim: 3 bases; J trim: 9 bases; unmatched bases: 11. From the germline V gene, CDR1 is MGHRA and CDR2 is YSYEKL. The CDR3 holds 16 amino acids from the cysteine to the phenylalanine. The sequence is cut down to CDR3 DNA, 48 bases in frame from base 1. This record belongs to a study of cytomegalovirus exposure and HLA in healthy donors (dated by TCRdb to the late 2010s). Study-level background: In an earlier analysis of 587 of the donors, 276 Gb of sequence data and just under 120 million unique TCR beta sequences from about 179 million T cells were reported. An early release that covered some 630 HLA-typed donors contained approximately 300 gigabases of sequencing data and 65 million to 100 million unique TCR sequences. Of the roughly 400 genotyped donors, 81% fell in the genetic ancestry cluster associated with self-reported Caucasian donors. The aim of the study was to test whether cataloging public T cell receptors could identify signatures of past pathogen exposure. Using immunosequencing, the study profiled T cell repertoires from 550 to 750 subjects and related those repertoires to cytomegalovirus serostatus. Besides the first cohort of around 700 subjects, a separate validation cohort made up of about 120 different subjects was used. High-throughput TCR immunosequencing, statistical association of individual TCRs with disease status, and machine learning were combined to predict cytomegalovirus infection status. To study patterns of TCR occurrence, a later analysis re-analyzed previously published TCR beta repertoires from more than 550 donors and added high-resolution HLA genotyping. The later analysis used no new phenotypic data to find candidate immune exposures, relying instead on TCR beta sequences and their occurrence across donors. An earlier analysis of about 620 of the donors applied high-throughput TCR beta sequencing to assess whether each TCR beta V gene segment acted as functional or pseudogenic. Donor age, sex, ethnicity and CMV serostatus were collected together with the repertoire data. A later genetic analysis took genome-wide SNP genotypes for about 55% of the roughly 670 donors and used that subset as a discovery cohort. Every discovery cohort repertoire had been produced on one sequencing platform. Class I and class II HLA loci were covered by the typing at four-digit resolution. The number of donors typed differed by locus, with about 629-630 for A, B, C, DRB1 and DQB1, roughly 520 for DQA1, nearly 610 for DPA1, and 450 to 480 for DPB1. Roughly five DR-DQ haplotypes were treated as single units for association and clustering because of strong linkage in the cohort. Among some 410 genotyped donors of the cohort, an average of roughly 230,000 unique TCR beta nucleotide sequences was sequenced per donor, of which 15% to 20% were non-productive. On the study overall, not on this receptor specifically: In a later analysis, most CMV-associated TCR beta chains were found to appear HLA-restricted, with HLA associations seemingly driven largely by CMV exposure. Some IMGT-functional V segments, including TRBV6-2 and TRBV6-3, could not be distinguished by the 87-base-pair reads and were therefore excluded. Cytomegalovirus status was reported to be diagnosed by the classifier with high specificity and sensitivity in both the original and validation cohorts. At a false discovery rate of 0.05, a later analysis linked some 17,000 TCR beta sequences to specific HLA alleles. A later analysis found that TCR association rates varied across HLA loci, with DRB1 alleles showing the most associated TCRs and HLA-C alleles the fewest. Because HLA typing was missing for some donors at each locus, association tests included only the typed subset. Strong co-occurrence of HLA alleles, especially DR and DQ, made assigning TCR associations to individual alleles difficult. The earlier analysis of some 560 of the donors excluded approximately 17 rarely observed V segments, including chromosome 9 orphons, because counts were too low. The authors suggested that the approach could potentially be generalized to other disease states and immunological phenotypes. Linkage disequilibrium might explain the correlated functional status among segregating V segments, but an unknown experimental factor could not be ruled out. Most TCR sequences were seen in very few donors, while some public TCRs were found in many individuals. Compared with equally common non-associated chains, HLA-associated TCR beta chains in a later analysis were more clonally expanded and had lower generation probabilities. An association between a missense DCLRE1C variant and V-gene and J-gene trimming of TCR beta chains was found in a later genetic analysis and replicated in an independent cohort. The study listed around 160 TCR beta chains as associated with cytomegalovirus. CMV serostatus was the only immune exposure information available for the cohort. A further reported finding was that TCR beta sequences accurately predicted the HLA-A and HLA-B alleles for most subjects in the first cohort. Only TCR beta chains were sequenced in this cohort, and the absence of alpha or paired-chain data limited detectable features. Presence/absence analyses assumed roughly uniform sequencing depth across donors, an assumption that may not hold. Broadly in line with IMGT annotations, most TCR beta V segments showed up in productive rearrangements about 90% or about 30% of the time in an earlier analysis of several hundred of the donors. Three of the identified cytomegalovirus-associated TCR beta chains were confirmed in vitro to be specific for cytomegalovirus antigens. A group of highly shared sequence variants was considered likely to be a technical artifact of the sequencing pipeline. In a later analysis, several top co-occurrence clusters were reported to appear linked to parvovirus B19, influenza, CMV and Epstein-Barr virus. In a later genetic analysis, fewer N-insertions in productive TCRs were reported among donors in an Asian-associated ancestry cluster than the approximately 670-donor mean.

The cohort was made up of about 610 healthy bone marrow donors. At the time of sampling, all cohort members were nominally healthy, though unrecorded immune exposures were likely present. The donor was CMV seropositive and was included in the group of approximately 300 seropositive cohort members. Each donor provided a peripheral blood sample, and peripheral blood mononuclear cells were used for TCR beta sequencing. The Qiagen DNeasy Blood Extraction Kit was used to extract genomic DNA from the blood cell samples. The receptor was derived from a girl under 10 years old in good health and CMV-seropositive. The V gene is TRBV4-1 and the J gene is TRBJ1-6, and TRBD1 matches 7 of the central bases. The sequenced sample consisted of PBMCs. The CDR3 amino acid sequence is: CASSQGIGTVISPLHF. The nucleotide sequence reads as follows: TGCGCCAGCAGCCAGGGGATAGGGACAGTGATTTCACCCCTCCACTTT.